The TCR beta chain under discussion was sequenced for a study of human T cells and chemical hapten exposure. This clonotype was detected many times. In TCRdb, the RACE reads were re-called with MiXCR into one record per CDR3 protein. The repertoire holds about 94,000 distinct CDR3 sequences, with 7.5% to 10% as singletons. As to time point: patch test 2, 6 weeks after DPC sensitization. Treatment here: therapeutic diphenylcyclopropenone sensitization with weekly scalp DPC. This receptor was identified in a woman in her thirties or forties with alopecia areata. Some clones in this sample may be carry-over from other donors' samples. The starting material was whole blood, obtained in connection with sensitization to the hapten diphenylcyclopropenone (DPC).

The DNA of the CDR3 is TGTGCCAGCAGCTCTATGGCAGAAACCGGGGAGCTGTTTTTT. Encoded protein: CASSSMAETGELFF. The V gene is TRBV11-2, the J gene TRBJ2-2; D is unresolved. The V gene lost 4 bases and the J gene lost 5 bases, with 11 bases spanning the gap. The CDR3 spans 14 residues. CDR1 and CDR2 (germline): SGHAT, FQNNGV. The whole variable domain, filled in from reference TRBV11-2 and TRBJ2-2, reads EAGVAQSPRYKIIEKRQSVAFWCNPISGHATLYWYQQILGQGPKLLIQFQNNGVVDDSQLPKDRFSAERLKGVDSTLKIQPAKLEDSAVYLCASSSMAETGELFFGEGSRLTVL.